The source of this T cell receptor beta chain is a study of cytomegalovirus exposure and HLA in healthy donors. The study ran its PCR with 60 Vbeta and 13 Jbeta primers. TCRdb's copy holds only in-frame clones and misses some; the assay was immunoSEQ multiplex PCR. The repertoire table contains around 26,000 clones. Germline-derived CDR1 and CDR2 are MNHNS and SASEGT. The V gene end was trimmed by 3 bases and the J gene end by 6 bases; junction bases not matched to a gene: 20. The CDR3 extends over 18 amino acids. Study results and limitations: The number of N-insertions in an Asian-associated ancestry cluster was reportedly below the 666-donor mean in a later analysis. HLA allele associations emerged for roughly 16,000 TCR beta sequences in a later analysis, at 0.05 false discovery rate. TCR beta V- and J-gene trimming was later associated with a missense DCLRE1C variant. In a later analysis, parvovirus B19, influenza, CMV and Epstein-Barr virus appeared linked to several top co-occurrence clusters.

As concerns this clone: Antigen specificity is unknown.

The sequence was collected from a male donor in good health and CMV-seropositive. The chain is built from TRBV6-1 and TRBJ2-7, with 7 bases that match TRBD1. The source material was PBMCs. CDR3 sequence reads: CASSEDPRGQVRGAEQYF. CDR3 in DNA: TGTGCCAGCAGTGAGGATCCGAGGGGGCAGGTTCGTGGAGCCGAGCAGTACTTC.